These 2 T cell receptor beta chains share one sample of origin, sequenced in a study of cytomegalovirus exposure and HLA in healthy donors. Primers: 60 Vbeta forward and 13 Jbeta reverse. The table came from immunoSEQ multiplex PCR; TCRdb's copy has only in-frame clones and leaves some out. This table holds 120,000 or so clones, 80% found once. The sample taken for sequencing was PBMCs. These receptors all stem from a female donor in good health and CMV-seronegative.

The chain links TRBV19 to TRBJ2-1; weak D call: TRBD1 (5 bases). V was cut by 1 base and J by 6 bases, with 19 bases left in between. The CDR3 runs 17 residues. Germline V gives CDR1 LNHDA, CDR2 SQIVND (reference sequence). The CDR3 DNA is TGTGCCAGTAGTATAGGTAGGGGCCTTGGGTTGCGCAATGAGCAGTTCTTC. Amino acids: CASSIGRGLGLRNEQFF.

CDR3 nucleotides: TGCGCCAGCAGCTTGGGCTCGCTAGCGGGAGGGAACACCGGGGAGCTGTTTTTT. It translates to CASSLGSLAGGNTGELFF. This chain links TRBV5-1 with TRBJ2-2; TRBD2 aligns across 11 bases. This CDR3 spans 18 amino acids. Germline CDR1 reads SGHRS; CDR2 reads YFSETQ. The junction had 5 bases not matched to a gene; V was cut back by 0 bases and J by 1 base.